The clone carrying this TCR beta chain was detected only a few times. As yet, its antigen is unknown. These data are taken from a study of cytomegalovirus exposure and HLA in healthy donors. Study results and caveats: It was likely that a cluster of highly shared sequence variants was a sequencing artifact. What TCR beta sequences reportedly achieved was accurate prediction of HLA-A and HLA-B alleles in most subjects. Reportedly, a later analysis found an Asian-associated ancestry cluster had fewer N-insertions than the roughly 700-donor mean.

Primers included in the PCR were 60 Vbeta and 13 Jbeta primers. Assay: immunoSEQ multiplex PCR; the TCRdb copy retains only in-frame clones and omits some. The sample carries fewer than 80,000 clones, 76% recorded once. Trimming pared 4 bases from V and 7 bases from J, leaving 15 bases between. Germline loops: CDR1 SGHRS, CDR2 YFSETQ. There are 14 residues in the CDR3. V usage is TRBV5-1 and J usage is TRBJ2-1, with a tentative D call TRBD1 (6 bases). The clonotype was recovered from a man between 18 and 29 years old in good health and CMV-seronegative. Sample: PBMCs. In nucleotides, the CDR3 is TGCGCCAGCAGCCAAACAGGGTATGAGAATGAGCAGTTCTTC. Residues: CASSQTGYENEQFF.